The next 5 T cell receptor beta chains were all read from a single sample in a study of OX40 agonist ivuxolimab in advanced cancers. Repertoires were generated with immunoSEQ multiplex PCR, while TCRdb's copy carries only in-frame clones and drops some. This table holds under 35,000 clones, over 75% found once. This specimen was CD4+ or CD8+ T cells sorted from blood, taken in a trial of the OX40 agonist ivuxolimab. The receptors were gathered from an adult with an advanced solid tumor such as melanoma, head and neck, liver or kidney cancer.

This rearrangement joins TRBV5-5 to TRBJ2-3, with 10 bases that match TRBD2. The V and J ends lost 0 bases and 6 bases, in that order; junction bases with no gene match: 7. CDR3 size: 16 residues. The germline CDR1 and CDR2 sequences are SGHKS and YYEKEE (reference sequence). Here the CDR3 DNA reads TGTGCCAGCAGCTTGGCACCCAGCGGGGGGGTTGATACGCAGTATTTT. Amino acid sequence: CASSLAPSGGVDTQYF.

The chain is built from TRBV2 and TRBJ2-7; TRBD1 aligns across 7 bases. The germline gives CDR1 SNHLY, CDR2 FYNNEI. This CDR3 contains 14 residues. The V and J ends lost 5 bases and 3 bases, in that order; junction bases with no gene match: 7. The CDR3, as DNA: TGTGCCAGCAGTACACGCAGGGGGTACTACGAGCAGTACTTC. This translates into CASSTRRGYYEQYF.

The rearrangement uses TRBV5-6 and TRBJ1-5; unclear D gene. The CDR3 spans 15 residues. Trimming cost V 4 bases and J 3 bases, with 14 bases left between them. In germline, CDR1 is SGHDT, CDR2 YYEEEE. Here the CDR3 reads CASSMSAGPNQPQHF. CDR3 sequence (DNA): TGTGCCAGCAGCATGTCCGCAGGCCCCAATCAGCCCCAGCATTTT. Full variable domain (remainder filled in from reference TRBV5-6 and TRBJ1-5): DAGVTQSPTHLIKTRGQQVTLRCSPKSGHDTVSWYQQALGQGPQFIFQYYEEEERQRGNFPDRFSGHQFPNYSSELNVNALLLGDSALYLCASSMSAGPNQPQHFGDGTRLSIL.

The chain uses TRBV6-5 and TRBJ2-7; D not resolved. The CDR3 spans 15 residues. Germline V gene data show CDR1 as MNHEY and CDR2 as SVGAGI. Trimming shortened V by 2 bases and J by 0 bases, and 11 bases separated the two germline ends. The CDR3 nucleotides read TGTGCCAGCAGTTACAAGCAGCCTACCTCCTACGAGCAGTACTTC. This translates into CASSYKQPTSYEQYF.

The chain uses TRBV29-1 and TRBJ2-7; 7 bases align to TRBD1. CDR3 length: 13 amino acids. Unmatched junction bases numbered 8, after V lost 4 bases and J lost 5 bases. Germline loops: CDR1 SQVTM, CDR2 ANQGSEA. The CDR3 region has the DNA TGCAGCGTTGTAACCGGGACAGAGGACGAGCAGTACTTC. Residues: CSVVTGTEDEQYF.